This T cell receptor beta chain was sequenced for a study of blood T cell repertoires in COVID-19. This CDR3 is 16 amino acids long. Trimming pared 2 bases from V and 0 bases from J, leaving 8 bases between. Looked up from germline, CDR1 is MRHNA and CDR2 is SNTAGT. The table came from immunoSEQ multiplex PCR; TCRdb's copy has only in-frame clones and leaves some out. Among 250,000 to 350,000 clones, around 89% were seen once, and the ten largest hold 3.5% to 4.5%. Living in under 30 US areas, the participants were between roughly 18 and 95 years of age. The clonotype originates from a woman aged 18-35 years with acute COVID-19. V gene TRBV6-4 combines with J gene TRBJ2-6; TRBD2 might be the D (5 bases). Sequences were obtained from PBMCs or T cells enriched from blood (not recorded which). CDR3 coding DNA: TGTGCCAGCAGTGACGCGGGCAACTCTGGGGCCAACGTCCTGACTTTC. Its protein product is CASSDAGNSGANVLTF.